The 19 T cell receptor beta chains given below trace back to one sample, sequenced in a study of shared clonotypes between healthy human individuals. Sequenced by immunoSEQ multiplex PCR; TCRdb stores in-frame clones only, minus some. The sample yields 2 million to 2.5 million clones, roughly 95% seen once. The sample was naive CD4+ T cells sorted from blood. Subset in this sample: CD45RA+ positively selected. The receptor source for this set is a man in his late teens or twenties in good health.

This chain connects TRBV5-6 to TRBJ1-1, with 9 bases identical to TRBD1. J was trimmed by 1 base and V by 4 bases; bases with no gene match: 5. Germline V gives CDR1 SGHDT, CDR2 YYEEEE. The CDR3 runs 15 residues. CDR3 sequence: CASSPQGARNTEAFF. In DNA, the CDR3 is TGTGCCAGCAGCCCACAGGGGGCAAGGAACACTGAAGCTTTCTTT. The whole variable domain, remainder taken from reference TRBV5-6 and TRBJ1-1, is DAGVTQSPTHLIKTRGQQVTLRCSPKSGHDTVSWYQQALGQGPQFIFQYYEEEERQRGNFPDRFSGHQFPNYSSELNVNALLLGDSALYLCASSPQGARNTEAFFGQGTRLTVV.

This rearrangement joins TRBV30 to TRBJ1-1; TRBD1 is a possible D gene (5 bases). This CDR3 has 11 amino acids. The germline V gene has CDR1 GTSNPN and CDR2 SVGIG (reference sequence). V lost 3 bases, J lost 5 bases, and 7 bases lay in between. The CDR3 is CAWRGVTEAFF. The CDR3 nucleotides read TGTGCCTGGAGAGGGGTAACTGAAGCTTTCTTT.

The chain recombines TRBV6-6 with TRBJ2-3; no clear D. This CDR3 comprises 11 residues. Trimming took 6 bases from V and 3 from J, leaving 4 bases between them. Germline-derived CDR1 and CDR2 are MNHNY and SVGAGI (reference sequence). The CDR3 nucleotides read TGTGCCAGCAGGGCGACAGATACGCAGTATTTT. This sequence encodes CASRATDTQYF.

The chain is built from TRBV30 and TRBJ1-1; 7 bases fit TRBD1. The junction had 11 bases not matched to a gene; V was cut back by 4 bases and J by 9 bases. This CDR3 has 13 residues. Germline CDR1 reads GTSNPN; CDR2 reads SVGIG (reference sequence). The CDR3 sequence is CAWKTGTAFKAFF. The DNA of the CDR3 is TGTGCCTGGAAAACCGGGACAGCGTTTAAAGCTTTCTTT.

This chain uses TRBV30 with TRBJ2-2, with a tentative D call TRBD1 (5 bases). The CDR3 runs to 14 residues. Germline assignment: CDR1 GTSNPN and CDR2 SVGIG (reference sequence). Trimming pared 0 bases from V and 3 bases from J, leaving 8 bases between. The CDR3 here is CAWSVQGDTGELFF. CDR3 DNA sequence: TGTGCCTGGAGTGTACAAGGGGACACCGGGGAGCTGTTTTTT.

The chain has TRBV10-3 and TRBJ2-3; 7 positions agree with TRBD2. The CDR3 runs 12 residues. Germline V lookup: CDR1 ENHRY, CDR2 SYGVKD. V lost 6 bases and J lost 8; bases outside the gene matches: 5. CDR3 coding DNA: TGTGCCATCAGCTGGGAGGGCCCTACGCAGTATTTT. This translates into CAISWEGPTQYF.

This chain connects TRBV10-2 to TRBJ2-5, with 9 bases fitting TRBD2. With 3 bases clipped from V and 2 bases from J, the junction kept 7 bases outside the gene matches. Germline CDR1 is WSHSY and CDR2 is SAAADI. This CDR3 comprises 16 residues. In nucleotides, the CDR3 is TGCGCCAGCAGTGATATTAGCGGGGGACTTCAAGAGACCCAGTACTTC. This encodes CASSDISGGLQETQYF.

As for this clone: Different DNA sequences within this sample yield the same CDR3. CDR3 bases: TGTGCCAGCAGTTACGGCGCATCCTACGAGCAGTACTTC. Residues: CASSYGASYEQYF. The rearrangement links TRBV6-6 to TRBJ2-7, with D unclear. The germline V gene encodes CDR1 MNHNY and CDR2 SVGAGI (reference sequence). V lost 2 bases, J lost 1 base, and 6 bases lay in between. The CDR3 has 13 amino acids.

CDR3 region: CSVEKWSTDTQYF. In DNA form, the CDR3 reads TGCAGCGTTGAAAAGTGGTCCACAGATACGCAGTATTTT. This chain connects TRBV29-1 to TRBJ2-3; D gene unclear. The length of the CDR3 is 13 residues. CDR1 is SQVTM, CDR2 ANQGSEA, per germline. The V gene lost 2 bases and the J gene lost 2 bases, with 8 bases spanning the gap.

About this clone: Distinct nucleotide sequences in the sample also encode this CDR3. J is TRBJ1-5 and V is TRBV6-1; D might be TRBD1 (5 bases). Germline V gives CDR1 MNHNS, CDR2 SASEGT. The CDR3 has 14 amino acids. V was shortened by 4 bases and J by 4 bases, with 11 bases between the two germline ends. This chain's CDR3 is CASSGTGLNQPQHF. The CDR3, as DNA: TGTGCCAGCAGTGGAACGGGACTTAATCAGCCCCAGCATTTT.

The chain has TRBV2 and TRBJ2-7; D possibly uses TRBD1 or TRBD2 (6 bases each). The germline gives CDR1 SNHLY, CDR2 FYNNEI. The CDR3 length is 13 residues. Trimming stripped 4 bases from V and 6 bases from J, with 13 bases between. CDR3 bases: TGTGCCAGCAGTGGATTACAGGGACTCGAGCAGTACTTC. Protein product: CASSGLQGLEQYF. Full variable domain (outside the CDR3, taken from reference TRBV2 and TRBJ2-7): EPEVTQTPSHQVTQMGQEVILRCVPISNHLYFYWYRQILGQKVEFLVSFYNNEISEKSEIFDDQFSVERPDGSNFTLKIRSTKLEDSAMYFCASSGLQGLEQYFGPGTRLTVT.

This chain joins TRBV10-1 and TRBJ2-3; the D gene is possibly TRBD2 (6 bases). The CDR3 is 15 amino acids. V lost 6 bases, J lost 0 bases, and 13 bases lay in between. Per germline, CDR1 WNHNN and CDR2 SYGVQD (reference sequence). CDR3 amino acids: CASRPSGSSTDTQYF. As DNA, the CDR3 is TGCGCCAGCAGACCCAGCGGGTCTAGCACAGATACGCAGTATTTT.

In DNA form, the CDR3 reads TGTGCCTGGAGTGAGAAGGAAAAACTGTTTTTT. Encoded protein: CAWSEKEKLFF. V is TRBV30 and J is TRBJ1-4; D not resolved. In germline, CDR1 is GTSNPN, CDR2 SVGIG (reference sequence). The CDR3 sequence is 11 residues long. Trimming pared 1 base from V and 8 bases from J, leaving 5 bases between.

V and J are TRBV4-1 and TRBJ2-1, with 7 bases fitting TRBD2. Per the germline V gene, CDR1 is MGHRA and CDR2 is YSYEKL. V was clipped by 3 bases and J by 8 bases; unmatched bases: 10. The CDR3 is 15 amino acids. The CDR3 here is CASSHRLASDDEQFF. The CDR3 DNA sequence: TGCGCCAGCAGCCATCGACTAGCTTCGGACGATGAGCAGTTCTTC.

The J gene is TRBJ1-2, the V gene TRBV5-4; no reliable D call. CDR1 SGHNT and CDR2 YYREEE come from the germline V gene (reference sequence). This CDR3 has 16 amino acids. V gave up 4 bases and J gave up 1 base, with 17 bases separating them. The CDR3 DNA follows: TGTGCCAGCAGCCTAAAGACTGGGGAAGTTAACTATGGCTACACCTTC. Protein product: CASSLKTGEVNYGYTF.

The chain is built from TRBV20-1 and TRBJ2-7; tentatively, D is TRBD2 (5 bases). The CDR3 runs to 11 residues. Germline V gene lookup returns CDR1 DFQATT and CDR2 SNEGSKA (reference sequence). The V end lost 6 bases, the J end lost 5 bases, and 11 bases lay between the germline ends. CDR3 protein: CSAAGLNEQYF. The DNA of the CDR3 is TGCAGTGCGGCTGGACTGAACGAGCAGTACTTC.

The chain joins TRBV29-1 to TRBJ2-1; 10 bases agree with TRBD2. CDR3 length: 12 amino acids. Germline V gene data show CDR1 as SQVTM and CDR2 as ANQGSEA. Trimming took 4 bases from V and 6 from J; bases not matched to a gene: 0. CDR3 DNA: TGCAGCGTTGGGACTAGCGGCAATGAGCAGTTCTTC. This encodes CSVGTSGNEQFF.

The CDR3 bases are TGTGCCAGCAGTTTAAGGGGAGGAAAAAAGTCACCCCTCCACTTT. Protein sequence: CASSLRGGKKSPLHF. This chain links TRBV28 with TRBJ1-6; a weak D match, TRBD1 (5 bases). V was shortened by 2 bases and J by 10 bases, with 15 bases between the two germline ends. Germline values: CDR1 MDHEN, CDR2 SYDVKM. The CDR3 loop spans 15 amino acids.

CDR3 protein: CASRRTGDNYGYTF. The CDR3 nucleotides are TGTGCCAGCAGAAGGACAGGCGATAACTATGGCTACACCTTC. The chain carries TRBV14 and TRBJ1-2, with 7 bases that match TRBD1. This CDR3 region has 14 residues. V dropped 6 bases and J dropped 1; count of bases not matched to a gene: 5. CDR1 is SGHDN, CDR2 FVKESK, per germline.